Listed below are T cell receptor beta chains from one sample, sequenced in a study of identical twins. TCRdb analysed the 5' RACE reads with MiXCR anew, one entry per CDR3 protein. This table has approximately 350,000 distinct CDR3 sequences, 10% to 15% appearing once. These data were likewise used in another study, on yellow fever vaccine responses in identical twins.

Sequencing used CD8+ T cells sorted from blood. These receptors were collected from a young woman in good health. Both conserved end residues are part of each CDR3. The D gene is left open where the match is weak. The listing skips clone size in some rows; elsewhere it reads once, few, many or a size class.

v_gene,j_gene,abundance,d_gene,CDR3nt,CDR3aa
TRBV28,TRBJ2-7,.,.,TGTGCCAGCAGTTTTTCTGGCGAGCAGTACTTC,CASSFSGEQYF
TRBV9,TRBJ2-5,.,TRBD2,TGTGCCAGCAGCGTAGGGACTAGCGGGGGACCCGAGACCCAGTACTTC,CASSVGTSGGPETQYF
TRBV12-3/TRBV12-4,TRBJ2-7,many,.,TGTGCCAGCAGTTTTGGAGGCTCCTACGAGCAGTACTTC,CASSFGGSYEQYF
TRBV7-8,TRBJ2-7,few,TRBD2,TGTGCCAGCAGCTTAAGCCCCGCGGGAGGGCGGGGCGAGTACTTC,CASSLSPAGGRGEYF
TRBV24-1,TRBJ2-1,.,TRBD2,TGTGCCACCGGCCCCCTTACTGGCGGGGGAATAAATGAGCAGTTCTTC,CATGPLTGGGINEQFF
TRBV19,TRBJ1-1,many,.,TGTGCCAGTAGTACTAGAGGCGCGGGCACTGAAGCTTTCTTT,CASSTRGAGTEAFF
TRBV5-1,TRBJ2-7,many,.,TGCGCCAGCAGCGACGGCTCCTACGAGCAGTACTTC,CASSDGSYEQYF
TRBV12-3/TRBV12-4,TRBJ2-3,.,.,TGTGCCAGCAGCTCATATGACTCGGGGTCAGATACGCAGTATTTT,CASSSYDSGSDTQYF
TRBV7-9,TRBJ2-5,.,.,TGTGCTAGCTTAAAGGGAGCAGAGACCCAGTACTTC,CASLKGAETQYF
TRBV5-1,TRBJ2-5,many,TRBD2,TGCGCCAGCAGCTTGGAAGATAGCGGGCAAGAGACCCAGTACTTC,CASSLEDSGQETQYF
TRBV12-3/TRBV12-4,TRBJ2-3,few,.,TGTGCCAGCAGGACAGGCACAGATACGCAGTATTTT,CASRTGTDTQYF
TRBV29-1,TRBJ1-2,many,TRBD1,TGCAGCGTGACAGGGCCTGGGGATGGCTACACCTTC,CSVTGPGDGYTF
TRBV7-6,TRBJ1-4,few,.,TGTGCCAGCAGCTTTCAAGGGTGGAGCGAAAAACTGTTTTTT,CASSFQGWSEKLFF
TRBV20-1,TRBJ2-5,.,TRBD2,TGCAGTGCTGACCTGATACTAGCGGCACAAGAGACCCAGTACTTC,CSADLILAAQETQYF
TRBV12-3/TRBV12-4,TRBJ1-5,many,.,TGTGCCAGCAGTTGGGCCAGCAATCAGCCCCAGCATTTT,CASSWASNQPQHF
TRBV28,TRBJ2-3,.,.,TGTGCCAGCAGTTTAGGGGACACCTTGCGGGGAGATACGCAGTATTTT,CASSLGDTLRGDTQYF
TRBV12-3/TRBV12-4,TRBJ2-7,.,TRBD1,TGTGCCAGCAGTTTCACCGGGACAGTCATCTACGAGCAGTACTTC,CASSFTGTVIYEQYF
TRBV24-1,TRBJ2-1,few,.,TGTGCCACCAGTGATATCAGCAATGAGCAGTTCTTC,CATSDISNEQFF
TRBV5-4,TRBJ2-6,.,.,TGTACCACAAGGGGAGCTGGGGCCAACGTCCTGACTTTC,CTTRGAGANVLTF
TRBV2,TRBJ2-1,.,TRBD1,TGTGCCAGCAACCCCTTGGGGACAGCCTACAATGAGCAGTTCTTC,CASNPLGTAYNEQFF
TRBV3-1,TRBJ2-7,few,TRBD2,TGTGCCAGCAGCCAGGTCCCGAGCGGGAGCTACGAGCAGTACTTC,CASSQVPSGSYEQYF
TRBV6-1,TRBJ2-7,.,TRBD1,TGTGCCAGCAGTGATTACAGGGGAAGCTACGAGCAGTACTTC,CASSDYRGSYEQYF
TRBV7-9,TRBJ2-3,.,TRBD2,TGTGCCAGCAGCTCCGGATATAGCGGGGAAACAGATACGCAGTATTTT,CASSSGYSGETDTQYF